This entry describes one T cell receptor (beta chain). The sample is drawn from a study of shared clonotypes between healthy human individuals. Running of the assay took place at deep level. Unsorted PBMC DNA was run through sequencing on ten immunoSEQ deep assay plates. Methods used by the authors: Filtering differed, since immunoSEQ gave only junction sequences and no quality scores. Sequenced by immunoSEQ multiplex PCR; TCRdb stores in-frame clones only, minus some. The D gene and trimming were derived from the DNA, and the V and J assignments and clone size from that table. The sample shows about half a million clones, 79% of them seen only once. Germline V gene data show CDR1 as SGHAT and CDR2 as FQNNGV. The V segment lost 5 bases and the J segment 1 base; nucleotides outside the gene matches: 7. CDR3 length equals 15 residues.

Material for sequencing was PBMCs. V is TRBV11-2 and J is TRBJ2-7; 8 bases align to TRBD1. The TCR originated in a woman aged 40 to 50 in good health. Some clones in this sample may be carry-over from other donors' samples. This CDR3 is CASSHYQGASYEQYF. In DNA form, the CDR3 reads TGTGCCAGCAGCCACTATCAGGGGGCATCCTACGAGCAGTACTTC.